Included here is one TCR beta chain sequence, with context. Its antigen is currently unknown. These data originate in a study of blood T cells in healthy people across ages. Study at large: Capture via template switching afforded approximately one barcoded beta molecule per two T cells.

Study-wide findings and caveats: TCR beta diversity per million T cells fell roughly linearly with age.

Then a second PCR, running roughly 7 to 11 cycles, was carried out with a sample-barcoded 5' primer and a J-beta primer mix. Every sample gave at least 2.5 million paired-end reads containing CDR3. Each CDR3 protein gets one entry after TCRdb re-called the 5' RACE reads with MiXCR. The repertoire holds about 680,000 distinct CDR3 sequences, with 45% to 50% as singletons. V lost 7 bases and J lost 8; bases outside the gene matches: 8. The CDR3 loop spans 15 amino acids. Germline CDR1 and CDR2: SNHLY and FYNNEI. The donors, aged about 6 to 95, were healthy Caucasians from Russia. The rearrangement joins TRBV2 to TRBJ2-2, with 12 bases matching TRBD2. Sequencing input: blood. This clonotype originated in a woman aged 55-69 years in good health. CDR3 region: CASTNGLAGSGELFF. The CDR3 region has the DNA TGTGCCAGCACCAACGGACTAGCGGGGTCTGGGGAGCTGTTTTTT.